At least ten counts were recorded for the clone carrying this T cell receptor beta chain. V lost 8 bases and J lost 2; bases outside the gene matches: 4. The CDR3 has 14 residues. CDR1 and CDR2 (germline): MNHEY, SVGEGT. This sample was taken from a study of identical twins. TCRdb itself ran the 5' RACE reads through MiXCR, one entry per CDR3 protein. The sample yields around 340,000 distinct CDR3 sequences, around 9.7% seen once. The source material was naive T cells sorted from blood. The TCR was taken from a woman in her forties or fifties in good health. V usage is TRBV6-2 or TRBV6-3 and J usage is TRBJ2-1, with 9 bases matching TRBD1. The CDR3 protein is CASQGQGPYNEQFF. The CDR3, as DNA: TGTGCCAGCCAGGGACAGGGTCCCTACAATGAGCAGTTCTTC.